This section outlines one TCR beta chain sequence together with its context. Its antigen is not identified. Libraries were prepared by immunoSEQ multiplex PCR; TCRdb keeps only in-frame clonotypes and omits some of them. The table has 120,000 or so clones, 80% to 95% seen once; the top ten hold approximately 1%. The CDR3 contains 12 residues. Germline V gene sequence: CDR1 LNHDA, CDR2 SQIVND (reference sequence). V was pared by 6 bases and J by 6 bases, with 11 bases between. This specimen belongs to a study of T cell responses to AZD1222 COVID-19 vaccine. Study-wide points: Spike as a whole was targeted by vaccine-associated CD4 TCRs, dominant at 160-218 and 743-854. Among the donors, most were white British and more were female, and clonal diversity was possibly underestimated.

This specimen consisted of peripheral blood, obtained on day 0 of AZD1222 vaccination. This chain joins TRBV19 and TRBJ1-2, with a possible D match to TRBD1 (6 bases). The receptor was derived from an adult in good health. CDR3 sequence (DNA): TGTGCCAGTAGGGACAGTATGAATGGCTACACCTTC. Translating gives CASRDSMNGYTF. The whole variable domain, filled in from reference TRBV19 and TRBJ1-2, reads DGGITQSPKYLFRKEGQNVTLSCEQNLNHDAMYWYRQDPGQGLRLIYYSQIVNDFQKGDIAEGYSVSREKKESFPLTVTSAQKNPTAFYLCASRDSMNGYTFGSGTRLTVV.